This T cell receptor (beta chain) comes out of a study of shared clonotypes between healthy human individuals. The naive CD8 population came from CD45RO-negative cells selected for CCR7, without terminally differentiated effector memory CD45RA+ cells. Each sample came from a Caucasian adult donor living in Nashville, Tennessee. About this clone itself: Its antigen is still unknown.

The CDR3 covers 13 residues. The V gene lost 8 bases and the J gene lost 0 bases, with 11 bases spanning the gap. Looked up from germline, CDR1 is SEHNR and CDR2 is FQNEAQ (reference sequence). In the source study's methods: Sequence data from immunoSEQ were junction-only and lacked quality scores; consequently, filtering differed. TCRdb's table, derived via immunoSEQ multiplex PCR, lists solely in-frame clones and lacks some. V and J calls and clone size are those listed in that table; D and trimming were worked out from the DNA. The table has 660,000 or so clones, approximately 96% seen once. Study findings and constraints: Apart from blood, nothing was sampled; tissue repertoires likely differ.

This chain joins TRBV7-9 and TRBJ2-7; tentatively, D is TRBD2 (5 bases). Input material: naive CD8+ T cells sorted from blood. The sequence derives from a young woman in good health. The CDR3 loop reads CASRTRDSYEQYF. The CDR3, as DNA: TGTGCCAGCCGAACTAGAGACTCCTACGAGCAGTACTTC.